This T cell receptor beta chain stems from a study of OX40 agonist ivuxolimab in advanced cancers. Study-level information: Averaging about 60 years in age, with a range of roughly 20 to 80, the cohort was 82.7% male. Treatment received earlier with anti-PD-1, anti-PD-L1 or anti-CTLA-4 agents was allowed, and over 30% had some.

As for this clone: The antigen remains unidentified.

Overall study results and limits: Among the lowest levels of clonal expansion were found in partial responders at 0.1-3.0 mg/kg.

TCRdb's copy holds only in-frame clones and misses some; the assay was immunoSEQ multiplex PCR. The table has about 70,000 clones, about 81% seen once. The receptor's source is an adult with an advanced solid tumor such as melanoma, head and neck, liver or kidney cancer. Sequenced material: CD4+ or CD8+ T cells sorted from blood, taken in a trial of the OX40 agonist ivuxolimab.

The CDR3 protein is CASSFGSLYGYTF. The CDR3 coding sequence is TGTGCCAGCAGCTTCGGCAGTCTGTATGGCTACACCTTC. J is TRBJ1-2 and V is TRBV7-2, with no clear D. CDR3 size: 13 residues. Germline lookup yields CDR1 SGHTA and CDR2 FQGNSA. Trimming removed 3 bases at V and 5 bases at J, with 10 bases between.